This T cell receptor (beta chain) was observed in a study of persistence of HIV-infected CD4 T cells. The CDR3 contains 17 residues. The trim removed 8 bases at V and 0 bases at J, leaving 12 bases unmatched. This was the immunoSEQ version 4 assay in survey mode. Method: immunoSEQ multiplex PCR; TCRdb's copy keeps in-frame clones and lacks some. There are about 40,000 clones in the sample; 78% occur only once, and approximately 15% lies in the top ten. This clone was counted a single time. Antigen unknown. An overlapping HIV-1 Gag peptide pool stimulated these cells at approximately 1 ug/peptide/mL. Sorted nonresponding memory CD4+ T cells were CD40L-negative, CD69-negative, CD45RO-high.

J is TRBJ1-3 and V is TRBV23-1; 8 bases are shared with TRBD1. TRBV23-1 is sorted into the ORF group, with uncertain function. The specimen comprised CD4+ T cells sorted from PBMCs after roughly 20-hour stimulation, sampled from a patient who received antiretroviral therapy. This receptor was taken from an adult man with HIV who was CMV-seropositive. The CDR3 DNA follows: TGCGCCAGCCCTCTGGGAGTAGACAGGGGCTCTGGAAACACCATATATTTT. It specifies CASPLGVDRGSGNTIYF.